The source of this T cell receptor (beta chain) is a study of T cells in Graves' hyperthyroidism and ophthalmopathy. It was uncontrolled infection, other autoimmune disease, pregnancy or lactation that excluded patients. Unmatched junction bases numbered 7, after V lost 2 bases and J lost 10 bases. In germline, CDR1 is MNHEY, CDR2 SVGEGT. The CDR3 is 14 residues long. Regions amplified from RNA transcripts were the TCR beta CDR3 regions. The primer set for the first-round RT-PCR of the TCR CDR3 was HTBI. TCRdb itself ran the multiplex PCR reads through MiXCR, one entry per CDR3 protein. Of roughly 400,000 distinct CDR3 sequences detected, more than 15% appear once; the ten largest clones hold around 30%. In its sample, this clonotype was seen many times.

The clonotype comes from a woman aged 18-29 years with Graves' hyperthyroidism that later progressed to Graves' ophthalmopathy. The chain carries TRBV6-2 or TRBV6-3 and TRBJ2-1; TRBD2 aligns across 8 bases. Sequenced input: blood. The CDR3 sequence is CASSYVKRESEQFF. The DNA for the CDR3 is TGTGCCAGCAGTTACGTAAAGCGGGAGTCAGAGCAGTTCTTC.